This TCR beta chain was found in a study of OX40 agonist ivuxolimab in advanced cancers. Study-level findings and limits: Relative to CD4+ cells, CD8+ T cells on average had more expanded clones. A proportion of nonresponders additionally exhibited low normalized T-cell clonal expansion. Dosing at 0.1 to 3.0 mg/kg was accompanied by clonal expansion of CD4+ and CD8+ blood T cells by week 6.

The CDR3 extends over 12 amino acids. Deletions cut 5 bases from V and 6 bases from J, with 11 bases between. CDR1 is SQVTM, CDR2 ANQGSEA, per germline. As regards this clone: Its specificity is unknown.

Measured with immunoSEQ multiplex PCR; TCRdb has only the in-frame clones, and not every one. The table includes about 64,000 clones, roughly 81% detected once. The genes are TRBV29-1 and TRBJ2-1; D gene uncertain. This material consisted of CD4+ or CD8+ T cells sorted from blood, taken in a trial of the OX40 agonist ivuxolimab. This receptor was taken from an adult with an advanced solid tumor such as melanoma, head and neck, liver or kidney cancer. This chain's CDR3 is CSVTRSVNEQFF. CDR3 DNA: TGCAGCGTTACAAGATCGGTCAATGAGCAGTTCTTC.